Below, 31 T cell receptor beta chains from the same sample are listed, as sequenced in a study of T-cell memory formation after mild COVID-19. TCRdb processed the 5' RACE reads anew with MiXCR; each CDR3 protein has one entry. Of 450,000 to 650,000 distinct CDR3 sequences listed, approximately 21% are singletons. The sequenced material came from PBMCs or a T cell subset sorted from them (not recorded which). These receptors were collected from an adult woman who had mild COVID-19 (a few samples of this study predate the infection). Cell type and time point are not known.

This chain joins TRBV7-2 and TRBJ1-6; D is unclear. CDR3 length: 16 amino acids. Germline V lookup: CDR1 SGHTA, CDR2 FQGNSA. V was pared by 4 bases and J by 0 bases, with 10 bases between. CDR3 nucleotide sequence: TGTGCCAGCAGCTCCTTTCGGGGCTCCTATAATTCACCCCTCCACTTT. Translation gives CASSSFRGSYNSPLHF.

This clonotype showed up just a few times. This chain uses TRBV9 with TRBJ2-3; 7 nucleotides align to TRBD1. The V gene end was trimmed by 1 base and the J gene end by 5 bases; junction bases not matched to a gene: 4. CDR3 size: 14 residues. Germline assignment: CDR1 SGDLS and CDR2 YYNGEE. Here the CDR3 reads CASSVFYRGDTQYF. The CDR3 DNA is TGTGCCAGCAGCGTATTCTACAGGGGAGATACGCAGTATTTT.

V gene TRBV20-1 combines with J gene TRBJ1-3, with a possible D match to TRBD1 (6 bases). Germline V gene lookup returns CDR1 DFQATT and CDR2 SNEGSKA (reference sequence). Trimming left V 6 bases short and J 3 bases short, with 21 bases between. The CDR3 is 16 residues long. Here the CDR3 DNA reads TGCAGTGCCACGGACCTACCTACAGGGAGTGGAAACACCATATATTTT. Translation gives CSATDLPTGSGNTIYF.

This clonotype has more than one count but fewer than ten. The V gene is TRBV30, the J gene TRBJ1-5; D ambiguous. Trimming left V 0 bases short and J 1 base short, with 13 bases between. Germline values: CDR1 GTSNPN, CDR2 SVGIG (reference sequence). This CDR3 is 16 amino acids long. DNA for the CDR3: TGTGCCTGGAGTGTGGGAGGGCGGAACAGCAATCAGCCCCAGCATTTT. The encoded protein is CAWSVGGRNSNQPQHF.

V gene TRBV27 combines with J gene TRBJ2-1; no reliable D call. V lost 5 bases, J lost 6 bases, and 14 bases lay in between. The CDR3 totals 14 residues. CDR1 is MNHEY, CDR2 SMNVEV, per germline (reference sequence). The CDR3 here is CASSLSYPANEQFF. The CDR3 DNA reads TGTGCCAGCAGTCTTAGCTATCCCGCCAATGAGCAGTTCTTC.

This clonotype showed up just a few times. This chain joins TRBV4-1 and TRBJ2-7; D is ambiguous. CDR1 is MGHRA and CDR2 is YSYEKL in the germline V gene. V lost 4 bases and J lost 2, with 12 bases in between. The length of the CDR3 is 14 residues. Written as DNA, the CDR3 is TGCGCCAGCAGCCCATACGATCCGACCTACGAGCAGTACTTC. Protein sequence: CASSPYDPTYEQYF.

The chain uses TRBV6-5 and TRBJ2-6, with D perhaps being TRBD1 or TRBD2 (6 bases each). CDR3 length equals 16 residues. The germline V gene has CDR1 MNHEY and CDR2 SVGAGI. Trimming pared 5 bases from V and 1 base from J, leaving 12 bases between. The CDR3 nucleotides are TGTGCCAGCAGTCCAGAAGGGGGGTCTGGGGCCAACGTCCTGACTTTC. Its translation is CASSPEGGSGANVLTF.

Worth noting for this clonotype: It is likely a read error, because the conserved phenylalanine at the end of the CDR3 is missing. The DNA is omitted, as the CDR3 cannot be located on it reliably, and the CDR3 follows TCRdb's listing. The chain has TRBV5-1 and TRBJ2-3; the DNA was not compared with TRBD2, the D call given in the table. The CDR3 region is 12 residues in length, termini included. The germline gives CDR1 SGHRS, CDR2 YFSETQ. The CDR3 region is CASSLGRGPPTL.

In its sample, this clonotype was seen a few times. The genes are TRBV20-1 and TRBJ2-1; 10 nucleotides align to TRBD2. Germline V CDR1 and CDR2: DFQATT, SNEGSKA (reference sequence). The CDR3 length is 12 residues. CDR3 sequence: CSPSGRWVEQFF. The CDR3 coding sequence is TGCAGCCCTAGCGGGAGATGGGTTGAGCAGTTCTTC.

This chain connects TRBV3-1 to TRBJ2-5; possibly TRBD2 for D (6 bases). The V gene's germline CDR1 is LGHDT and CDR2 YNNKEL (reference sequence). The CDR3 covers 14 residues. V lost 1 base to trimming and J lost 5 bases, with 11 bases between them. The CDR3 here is CASSQVSGVETQYF. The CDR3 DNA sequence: TGTGCCAGCAGCCAAGTCTCGGGGGTTGAGACCCAGTACTTC.

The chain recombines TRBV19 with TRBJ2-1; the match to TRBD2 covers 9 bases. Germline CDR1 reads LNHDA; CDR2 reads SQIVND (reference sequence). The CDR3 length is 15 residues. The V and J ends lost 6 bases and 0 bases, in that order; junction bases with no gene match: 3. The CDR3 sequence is CASRTSGGSYNEQFF. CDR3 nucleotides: TGTGCCAGTAGGACTAGCGGCGGCTCCTACAATGAGCAGTTCTTC. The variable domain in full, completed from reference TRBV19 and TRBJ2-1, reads DGGITQSPKYLFRKEGQNVTLSCEQNLNHDAMYWYRQDPGQGLRLIYYSQIVNDFQKGDIAEGYSVSREKKESFPLTVTSAQKNPTAFYLCASRTSGGSYNEQFFGPGTRLTVL.

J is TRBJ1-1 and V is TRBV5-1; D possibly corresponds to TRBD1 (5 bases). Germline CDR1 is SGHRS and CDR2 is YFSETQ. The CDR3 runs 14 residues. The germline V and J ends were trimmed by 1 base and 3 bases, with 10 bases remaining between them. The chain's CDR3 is CASSLPRGDTEAFF. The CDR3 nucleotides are TGCGCCAGCAGCTTGCCAAGGGGAGACACTGAAGCTTTCTTT.

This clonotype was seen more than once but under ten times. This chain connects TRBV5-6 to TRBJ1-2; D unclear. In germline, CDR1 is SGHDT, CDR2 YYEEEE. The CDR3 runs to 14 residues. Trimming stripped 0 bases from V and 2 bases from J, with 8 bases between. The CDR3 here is CASSLGNQNYGYTF. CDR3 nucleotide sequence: TGTGCCAGCAGCTTGGGCAACCAAAACTATGGCTACACCTTC.

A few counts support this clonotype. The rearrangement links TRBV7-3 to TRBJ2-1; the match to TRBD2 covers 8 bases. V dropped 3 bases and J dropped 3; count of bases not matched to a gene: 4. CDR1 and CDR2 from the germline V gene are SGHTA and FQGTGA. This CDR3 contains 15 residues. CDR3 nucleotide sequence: TGTGCCAGCAGCTTGAGCGGGAGTAACTACAATGAGCAGTTCTTC. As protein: CASSLSGSNYNEQFF. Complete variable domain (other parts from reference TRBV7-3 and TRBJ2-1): GAGVSQTPSNKVTEKGKYVELRCDPISGHTALYWYRQSLGQGPEFLIYFQGTGAADDSGLPNDRFFAVRPEGSVSTLKIQRTERGDSAVYLCASSLSGSNYNEQFFGPGTRLTVL.

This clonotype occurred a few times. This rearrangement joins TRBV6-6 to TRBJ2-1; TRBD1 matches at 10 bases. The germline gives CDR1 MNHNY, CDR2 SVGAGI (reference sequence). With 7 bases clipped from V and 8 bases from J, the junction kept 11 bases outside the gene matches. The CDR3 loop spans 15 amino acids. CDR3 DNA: TGTGCCAGCATCGACTCGGGACAGGGGCAGCATGAGCAGTTCTTC. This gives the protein CASIDSGQGQHEQFF.

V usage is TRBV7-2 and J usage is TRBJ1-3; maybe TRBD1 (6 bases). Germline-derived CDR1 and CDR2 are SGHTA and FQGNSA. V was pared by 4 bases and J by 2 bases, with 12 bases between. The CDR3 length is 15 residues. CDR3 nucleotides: TGTGCCAGCAGCTATAGGGGGGGCACTGGAAACACCATATATTTT. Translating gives CASSYRGGTGNTIYF.

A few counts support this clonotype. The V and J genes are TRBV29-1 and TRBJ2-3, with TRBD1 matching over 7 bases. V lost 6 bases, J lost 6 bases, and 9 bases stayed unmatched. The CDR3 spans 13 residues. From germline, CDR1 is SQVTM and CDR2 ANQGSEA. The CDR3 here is CSVDGQDGDTQYF. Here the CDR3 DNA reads TGCAGCGTCGACGGACAGGATGGGGATACGCAGTATTTT.

The chain's CDR3 is CASRPGLDNEQFF. The DNA for the CDR3 is TGTGCCAGCAGACCGGGACTCGACAATGAGCAGTTCTTC. V gene TRBV7-9 combines with J gene TRBJ2-1, with a weak D call TRBD2 (6 bases). The CDR3 extends over 13 amino acids. The germline V and J ends were trimmed by 6 bases and 5 bases, with 11 bases remaining between them. Germline V CDR1 and CDR2: SEHNR, FQNEAQ (reference sequence).

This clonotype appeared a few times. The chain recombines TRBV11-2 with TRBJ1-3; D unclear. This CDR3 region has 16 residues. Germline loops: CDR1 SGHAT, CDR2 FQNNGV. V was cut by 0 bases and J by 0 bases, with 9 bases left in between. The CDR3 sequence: CASSLELGVSGNTIYF. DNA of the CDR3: TGTGCCAGCAGCTTAGAGCTTGGGGTCTCTGGAAACACCATATATTTT.

In DNA, the CDR3 is TGTGCCAGCGTAGGGCCGAGGGGTGGGTCGTCCTACGAGCAGTACTTC. This sequence encodes CASVGPRGGSSYEQYF. The V call is TRBV6-5, the J call TRBJ2-7; D might be TRBD1 or TRBD2, each matching 5 bases. The germline V gene encodes CDR1 MNHEY and CDR2 SVGAGI. The CDR3 is made up of 16 amino acids. Deletions cut 8 bases from V and 1 base from J, with 21 bases between.

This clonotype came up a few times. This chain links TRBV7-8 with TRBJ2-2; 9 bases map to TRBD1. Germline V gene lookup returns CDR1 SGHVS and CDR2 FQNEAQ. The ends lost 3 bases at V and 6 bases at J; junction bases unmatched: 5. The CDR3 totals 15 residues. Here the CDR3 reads CASSFGTGMAGELFF. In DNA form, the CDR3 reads TGTGCCAGCAGCTTTGGGACAGGGATGGCCGGGGAGCTGTTTTTT. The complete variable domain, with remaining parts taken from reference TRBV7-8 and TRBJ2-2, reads GAGVSQSPRYKVAKRGQDVALRCDPISGHVSLFWYQQALGQGPEFLTYFQNEAQLDKSGLPSDRFFAERPEGSVSTLKIQRTQQEDSAVYLCASSFGTGMAGELFFGEGSRLTVL.

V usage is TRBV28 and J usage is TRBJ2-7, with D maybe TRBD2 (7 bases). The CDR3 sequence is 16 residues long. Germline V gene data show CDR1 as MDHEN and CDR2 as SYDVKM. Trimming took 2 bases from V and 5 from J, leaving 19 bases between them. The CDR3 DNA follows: TGTGCCAGCAGTTTAAAGGGGGGCGGGAGTCTCAACGAGCAGTACTTC. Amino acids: CASSLKGGGSLNEQYF.

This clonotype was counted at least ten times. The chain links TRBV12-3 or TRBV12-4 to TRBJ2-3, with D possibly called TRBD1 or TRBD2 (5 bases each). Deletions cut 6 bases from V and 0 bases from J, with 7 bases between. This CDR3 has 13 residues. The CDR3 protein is CASSRDSTDTQYF. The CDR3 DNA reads TGTGCCAGCAGCCGGGACAGCACAGATACGCAGTATTTT.

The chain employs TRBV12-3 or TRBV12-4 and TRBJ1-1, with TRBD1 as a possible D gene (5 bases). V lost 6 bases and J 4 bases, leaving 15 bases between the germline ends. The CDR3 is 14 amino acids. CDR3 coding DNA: TGTGCCAGCAGCTATGACCGGGGGATCACTGAAGCTTTCTTT. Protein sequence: CASSYDRGITEAFF.

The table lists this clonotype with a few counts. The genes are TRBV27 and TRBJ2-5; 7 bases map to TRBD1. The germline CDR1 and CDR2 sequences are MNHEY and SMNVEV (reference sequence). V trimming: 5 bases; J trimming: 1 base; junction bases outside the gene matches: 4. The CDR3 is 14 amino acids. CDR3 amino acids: CASSRTGLQETQYF. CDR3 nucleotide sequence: TGTGCCAGCAGTCGGACAGGACTCCAAGAGACCCAGTACTTC.

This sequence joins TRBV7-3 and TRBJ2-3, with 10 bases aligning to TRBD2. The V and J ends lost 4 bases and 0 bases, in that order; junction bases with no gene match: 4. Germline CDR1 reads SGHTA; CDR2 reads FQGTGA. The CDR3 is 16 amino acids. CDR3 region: CASSSPAGGSTDTQYF. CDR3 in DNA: TGTGCCAGCAGCTCTCCAGCGGGGGGGAGCACAGATACGCAGTATTTT.

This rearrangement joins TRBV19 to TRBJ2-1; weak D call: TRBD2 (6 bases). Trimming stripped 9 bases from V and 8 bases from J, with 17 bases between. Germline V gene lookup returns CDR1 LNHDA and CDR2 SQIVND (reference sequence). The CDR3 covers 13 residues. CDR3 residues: CASAGLTRDEQFF. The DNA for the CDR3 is TGTGCCAGCGCGGGGTTGACAAGAGATGAGCAGTTCTTC.

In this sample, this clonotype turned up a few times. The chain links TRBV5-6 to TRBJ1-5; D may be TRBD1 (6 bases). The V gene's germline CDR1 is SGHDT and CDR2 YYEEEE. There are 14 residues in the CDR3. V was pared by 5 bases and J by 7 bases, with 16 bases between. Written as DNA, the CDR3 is TGTGCCAGCAGGTCCACAGGGTCACCACAGCCCCAGCATTTT. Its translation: CASRSTGSPQPQHF.

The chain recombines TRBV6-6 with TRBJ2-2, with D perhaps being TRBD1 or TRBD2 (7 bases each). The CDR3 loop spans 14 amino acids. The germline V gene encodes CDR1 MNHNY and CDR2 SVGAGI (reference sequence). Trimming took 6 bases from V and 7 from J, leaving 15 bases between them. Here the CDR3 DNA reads TGTGCCAGCAGCCCCAGGGGGGGCATCGGGGAGCTGTTTTTT. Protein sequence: CASSPRGGIGELFF.

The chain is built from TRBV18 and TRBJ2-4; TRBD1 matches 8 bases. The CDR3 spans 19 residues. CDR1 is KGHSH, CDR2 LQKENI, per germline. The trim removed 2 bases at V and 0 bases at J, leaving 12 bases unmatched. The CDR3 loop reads CASSPGQGASIEAKNIQYF. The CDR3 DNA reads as TGTGCCAGCTCACCAGGGCAGGGGGCGTCCATCGAAGCCAAAAACATTCAGTACTTC.

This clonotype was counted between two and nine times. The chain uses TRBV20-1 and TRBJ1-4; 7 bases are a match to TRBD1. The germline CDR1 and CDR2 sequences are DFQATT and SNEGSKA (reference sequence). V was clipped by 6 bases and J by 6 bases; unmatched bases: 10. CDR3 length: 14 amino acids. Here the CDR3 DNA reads TGCAGTGCCGTCCTCAGGGGGTTAGATGAAAAACTGTTTTTT. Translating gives CSAVLRGLDEKLFF.